This T cell receptor (beta chain) was captured in a study of T-cell reconstitution after alpha-beta-depleted transplantation in children. Library preparation (for TCRbeta) was performed with unique molecular identifiers. TCRdb passed the PCR reads through MiXCR, listing each CDR3 protein once. The sample has 360,000 or so distinct CDR3 sequences, around 21% seen once. This sequence was found in a human donor who donated a stem cell graft to a child with acute myeloid leukemia. The sequences come from PBMCs from the stem cell graft donor, collected from the stem cell graft.

The CDR3 loop reads CASSVHSEGGMNTEAFF. CDR3 coding DNA: TGTGCCAGCAGCGTGCATTCTGAGGGGGGGATGAACACTGAAGCTTTCTTT. This rearrangement joins TRBV9 to TRBJ1-1; perhaps TRBD1 as D (6 bases). Between the trimmed V and J ends, which lost 2 bases and 0 bases, there was a span of 17 bases. Germline assignment: CDR1 SGDLS and CDR2 YYNGEE. There are 17 residues in the CDR3.